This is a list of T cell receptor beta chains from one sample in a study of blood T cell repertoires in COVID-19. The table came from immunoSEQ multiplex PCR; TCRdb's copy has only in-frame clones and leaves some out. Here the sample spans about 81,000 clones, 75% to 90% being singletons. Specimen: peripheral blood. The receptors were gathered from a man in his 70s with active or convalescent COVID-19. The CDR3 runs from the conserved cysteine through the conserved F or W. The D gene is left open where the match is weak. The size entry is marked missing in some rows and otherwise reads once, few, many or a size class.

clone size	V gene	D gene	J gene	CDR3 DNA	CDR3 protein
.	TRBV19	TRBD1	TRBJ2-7	TGTGCCAGTAGTACCGGGACAGGTTCCTACGAGCAGTACTTC	CASSTGTGSYEQYF
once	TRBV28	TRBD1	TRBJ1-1	TGTGCCGGAACAGGGGGCAAATCGAACACTGAAGCTTTCTTT	CAGTGGKSNTEAFF
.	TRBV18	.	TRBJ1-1	TGTGCCAGCTTTGCCGGGGGCACTGAAGCTTTCTTT	CASFAGGTEAFF
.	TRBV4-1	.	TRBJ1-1	TGCGCCAGCAGCCAAACACACCAGAACACTGAAGCTTTCTTT	CASSQTHQNTEAFF
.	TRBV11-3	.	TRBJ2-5	TGTGCCAGCAGCAGGGCGGGTGGGGTCGGAGGAGAGACCCAGTACTTC	CASSRAGGVGGETQYF
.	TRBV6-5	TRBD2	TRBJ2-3	TGTGCCAGCAGTTACGTCGGCGGGGGTAGGGATACGCAGTATTTT	CASSYVGGGRDTQYF
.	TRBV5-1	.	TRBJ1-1	TGCGCCAGCAGCTTGGGTCCCGGGGTTGGGCGCACTGAAGCTTTCTTT	CASSLGPGVGRTEAFF
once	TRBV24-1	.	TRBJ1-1	TGTGCCACCAGGGGGGGAGGCACTGAAGCTTTCTTT	CATRGGGTEAFF
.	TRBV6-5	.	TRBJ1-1	TGTGCCAGCAGGACGGGGGAAGGCACTGAAGCTTTCTTT	CASRTGEGTEAFF
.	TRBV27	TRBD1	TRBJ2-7	TGTGCCAGCAGCCGACAGGGGAATACCCGAAACTACGAGCAGTACTTC	CASSRQGNTRNYEQYF
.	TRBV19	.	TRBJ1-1	TGTGCCAGTAGTATATCCTCCACATCTGAAGCTTTCTTT	CASSISSTSEAFF
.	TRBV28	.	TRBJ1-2	TGTGCCAGCAGTTTATTGACAGGCTCTGGCTACACCTTC	CASSLLTGSGYTF
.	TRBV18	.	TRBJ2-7	TGTGCCAGCTCCCCCGGGTACGAGCAGTACTTC	CASSPGYEQYF
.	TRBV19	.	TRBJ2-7	TGTGCCAGTAGCGCCGACTCAGGGTACTCCTACGAGCAGTACTTC	CASSADSGYSYEQYF
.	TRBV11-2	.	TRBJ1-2	TGTGCCAGCAGCGCTCGGACTAGTAACTATGGCTACACCTTC	CASSARTSNYGYTF
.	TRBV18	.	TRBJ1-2	TGTGCCAGCTCACCGGACGGGGCTAACTATGGCTACACCTTC	CASSPDGANYGYTF
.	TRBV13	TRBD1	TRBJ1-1	TGTGCCAGCAGCTTGCTCGGCGTTGATTGGACAGGGGCTGAAGCTTTCTTT	CASSLLGVDWTGAEAFF
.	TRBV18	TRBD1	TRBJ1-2	TGTGCCAGCTCACCAATCACAGGGGGCATTCCGAACTATGGCTACACCTTC	CASSPITGGIPNYGYTF
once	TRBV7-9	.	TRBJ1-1	TGTGCCAGCAGCCAGCGGGGACGGGAGGACACTGAAGCTTTCTTT	CASSQRGREDTEAFF
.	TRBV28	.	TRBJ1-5	TGTGCCAGCAGCCTCTCCGCGGGTGTAAATCAGCCCCAGCATTTT	CASSLSAGVNQPQHF
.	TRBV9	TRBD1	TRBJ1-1	TGTGCCAGCAGCGGAAGAACAGGGGACGATAAAGCTTTCTTT	CASSGRTGDDKAFF
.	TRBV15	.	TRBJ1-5	TGTGCCACCAGCAGAGATTATGAGTATAGCAATCAGCCCCAGCATTTT	CATSRDYEYSNQPQHF
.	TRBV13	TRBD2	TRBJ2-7	TGTGCCAGCAGCTTAGACATGGAGCGGGGACGATACGAGCAGTACTTC	CASSLDMERGRYEQYF
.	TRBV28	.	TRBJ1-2	TGTGCCAGCGCGACTCTTAACTATGGCTACACCTTC	CASATLNYGYTF
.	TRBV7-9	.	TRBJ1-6	TGTGCCAGCAGCTTAAGGACAGATAGTTCACCCCTCCACTTT	CASSLRTDSSPLHF
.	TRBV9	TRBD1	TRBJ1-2	TGTGCCAGCAGCCCGGGACAGGGGGCTGGCTATGGCTACACCTTC	CASSPGQGAGYGYTF
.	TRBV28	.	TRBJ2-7	TGTGCCAGCAGTTCGACAGGCGGTCTCTACGAGCAGTACTTC	CASSSTGGLYEQYF
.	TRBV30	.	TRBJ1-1	TGTGCCTGGAATGGGTGGTCGGACTTGAGCACTGAAGCTTTCTTT	CAWNGWSDLSTEAFF
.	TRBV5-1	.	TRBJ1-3	TGCGCCAGCAGCTTGGCCACAGAAAGCTCTGGAAACACCATATATTTT	CASSLATESSGNTIYF
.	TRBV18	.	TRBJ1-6	TGTGCCAGCTCCTCGACGGGGAGGGATTCACCCCTCCACTTT	CASSSTGRDSPLHF
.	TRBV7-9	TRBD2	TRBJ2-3	TGTGCCAGCAGCCGGGGACTAGCGGGGGGGTATTTT	CASSRGLAGGYF
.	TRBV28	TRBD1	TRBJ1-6	TGTGCCAGCAAATCGAAAACGCCGGGACAGGGGGATTCACCCCTCCACTTT	CASKSKTPGQGDSPLHF
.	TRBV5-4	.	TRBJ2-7	TGTGCCAGCAGCCCCGATGGTAGCTCCTACGAGCAGTACTTC	CASSPDGSSYEQYF
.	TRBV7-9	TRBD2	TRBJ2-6	TGTGCCAGCAGCCCAGCGGGGGCCTCTGGGGCCAACGTCCTGACTTTC	CASSPAGASGANVLTF
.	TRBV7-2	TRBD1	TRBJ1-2	TGTGCCAGCAGCCCACTCCCCCAGGGGGCAGGTTATGGCTACACCTTC	CASSPLPQGAGYGYTF
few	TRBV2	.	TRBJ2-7	TGTGCCAGCAGTGAAGCGTCTCGGGGGGCCTCCTACGAGCAGTACTTC	CASSEASRGASYEQYF
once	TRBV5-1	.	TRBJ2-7	TGCGCCAGCAGCCAGCTCGGGGGTGGGGACGAGCAGTACTTC	CASSQLGGGDEQYF
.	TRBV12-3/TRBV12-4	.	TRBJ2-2	TGTGCCAGCAGACATGACTCTGTGGAGCTGTTTTTT	CASRHDSVELFF